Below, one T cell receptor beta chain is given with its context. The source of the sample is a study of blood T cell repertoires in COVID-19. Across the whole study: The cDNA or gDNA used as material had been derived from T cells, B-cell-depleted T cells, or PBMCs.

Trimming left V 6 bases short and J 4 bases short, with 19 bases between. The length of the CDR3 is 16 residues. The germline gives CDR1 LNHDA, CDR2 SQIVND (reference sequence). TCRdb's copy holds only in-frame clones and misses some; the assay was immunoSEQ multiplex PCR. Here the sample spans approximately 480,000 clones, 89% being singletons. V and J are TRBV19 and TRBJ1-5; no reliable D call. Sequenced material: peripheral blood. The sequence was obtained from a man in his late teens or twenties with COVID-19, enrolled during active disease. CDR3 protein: CASSSRRVLANQPQHF. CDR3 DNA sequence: TGTGCCAGTAGCTCCAGGAGGGTTTTGGCTAATCAGCCCCAGCATTTT. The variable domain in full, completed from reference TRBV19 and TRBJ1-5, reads DGGITQSPKYLFRKEGQNVTLSCEQNLNHDAMYWYRQDPGQGLRLIYYSQIVNDFQKGDIAEGYSVSREKKESFPLTVTSAQKNPTAFYLCASSSRRVLANQPQHFGDGTRLSIL.